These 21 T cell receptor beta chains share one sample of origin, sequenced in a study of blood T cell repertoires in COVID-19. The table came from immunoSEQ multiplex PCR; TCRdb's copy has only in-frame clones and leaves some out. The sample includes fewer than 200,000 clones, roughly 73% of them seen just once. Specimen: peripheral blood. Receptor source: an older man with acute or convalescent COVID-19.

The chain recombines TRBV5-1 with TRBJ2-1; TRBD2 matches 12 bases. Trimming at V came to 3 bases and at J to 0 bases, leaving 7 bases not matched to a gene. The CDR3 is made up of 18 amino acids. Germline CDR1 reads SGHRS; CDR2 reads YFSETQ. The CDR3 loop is CASSWLAGGSNSYNEQFF. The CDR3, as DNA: TGCGCCAGCAGCTGGCTAGCGGGAGGGTCAAACTCCTACAATGAGCAGTTCTTC.

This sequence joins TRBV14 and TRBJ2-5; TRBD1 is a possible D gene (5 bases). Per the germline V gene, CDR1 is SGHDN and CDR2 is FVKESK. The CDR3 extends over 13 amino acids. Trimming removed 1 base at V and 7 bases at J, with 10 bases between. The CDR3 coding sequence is TGTGCCAGCAGCCAAGGCCTAGACAGGACCCAGTACTTC. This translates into CASSQGLDRTQYF.

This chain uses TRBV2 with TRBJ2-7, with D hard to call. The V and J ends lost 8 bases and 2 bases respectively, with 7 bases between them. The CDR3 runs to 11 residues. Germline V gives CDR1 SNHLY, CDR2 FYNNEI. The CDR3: CASAVTYEQYF. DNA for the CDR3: TGTGCCAGCGCGGTAACCTACGAGCAGTACTTC.

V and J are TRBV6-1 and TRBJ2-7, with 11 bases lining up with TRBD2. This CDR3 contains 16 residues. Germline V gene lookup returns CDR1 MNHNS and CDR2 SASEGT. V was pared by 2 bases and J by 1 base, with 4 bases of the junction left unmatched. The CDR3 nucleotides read TGTGCCAGCAGTGAACCGGCTAGCGGGAGGTCCTACGAGCAGTACTTC. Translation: CASSEPASGRSYEQYF.

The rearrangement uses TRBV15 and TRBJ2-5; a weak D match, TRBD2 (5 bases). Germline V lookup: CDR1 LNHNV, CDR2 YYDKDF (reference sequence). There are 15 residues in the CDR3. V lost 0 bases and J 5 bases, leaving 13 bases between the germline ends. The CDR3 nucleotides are TGTGCCACCAGCAGAGATCAAACTAGTAGGGAGACCCAGTACTTC. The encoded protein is CATSRDQTSRETQYF.

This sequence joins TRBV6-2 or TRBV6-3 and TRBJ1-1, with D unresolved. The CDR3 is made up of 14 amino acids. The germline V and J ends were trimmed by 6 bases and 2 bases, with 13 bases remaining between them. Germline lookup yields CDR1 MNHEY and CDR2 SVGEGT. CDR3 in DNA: TGTGCCAGCAGCCACTGGGCTGGAAACACTGAAGCTTTCTTT. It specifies CASSHWAGNTEAFF.

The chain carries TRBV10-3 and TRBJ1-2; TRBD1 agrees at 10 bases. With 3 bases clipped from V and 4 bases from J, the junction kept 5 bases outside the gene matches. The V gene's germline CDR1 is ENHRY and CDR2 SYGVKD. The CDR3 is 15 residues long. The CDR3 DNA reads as TGTGCCATCAGTGAAGAGGACAGGGGGATCTATGGCTACACCTTC. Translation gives CAISEEDRGIYGYTF.

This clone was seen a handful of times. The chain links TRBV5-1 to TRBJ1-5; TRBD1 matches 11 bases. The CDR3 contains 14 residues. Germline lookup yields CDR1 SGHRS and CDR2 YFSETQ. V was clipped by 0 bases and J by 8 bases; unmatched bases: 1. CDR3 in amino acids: CASSLGGQGEPQHF. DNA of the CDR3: TGCGCCAGCAGCTTGGGGGGACAGGGGGAGCCCCAGCATTTT.

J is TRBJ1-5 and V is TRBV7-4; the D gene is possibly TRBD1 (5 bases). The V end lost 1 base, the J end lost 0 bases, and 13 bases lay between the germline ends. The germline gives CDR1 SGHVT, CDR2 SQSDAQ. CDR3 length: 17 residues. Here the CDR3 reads CASSLDPGHYSNQPQHF. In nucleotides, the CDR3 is TGTGCCAGCAGCTTAGACCCCGGACATTATAGCAATCAGCCCCAGCATTTT. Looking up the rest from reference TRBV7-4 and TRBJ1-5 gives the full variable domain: GAGVSQSPRYKVAKRGRDVALRCDSISGHVTLYWYRQTLGQGSEVLTYSQSDAQRDKSGRPSGRFSAERPERSVSTLKIQRTEQGDSAVYLCASSLDPGHYSNQPQHFGDGTRLSIL.

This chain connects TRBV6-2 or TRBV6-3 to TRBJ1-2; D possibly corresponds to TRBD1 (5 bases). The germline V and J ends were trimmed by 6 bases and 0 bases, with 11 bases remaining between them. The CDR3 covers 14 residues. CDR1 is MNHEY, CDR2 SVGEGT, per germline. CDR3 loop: CASRPSTANYGYTF. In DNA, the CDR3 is TGTGCCAGCAGGCCTTCGACAGCTAACTATGGCTACACCTTC.

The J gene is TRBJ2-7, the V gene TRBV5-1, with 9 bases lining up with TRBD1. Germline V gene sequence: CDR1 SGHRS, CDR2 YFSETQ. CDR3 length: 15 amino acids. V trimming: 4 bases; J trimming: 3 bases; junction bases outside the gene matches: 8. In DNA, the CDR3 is TGCGCCAGCAGCGAGACAGGGGGTCTTGGCTACGAGCAGTACTTC. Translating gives CASSETGGLGYEQYF.

The CDR3 protein is CASSQDQNTGELFF. DNA of the CDR3: TGTGCCAGCAGCCAAGATCAAAACACCGGGGAGCTGTTTTTT. The rearrangement joins TRBV4-2 to TRBJ2-2; D ambiguous. The CDR3 has 14 amino acids. Per the germline V gene, CDR1 is LGHNA and CDR2 is YNFKEQ. V lost 0 bases, J lost 2 bases, and 4 bases lay in between.

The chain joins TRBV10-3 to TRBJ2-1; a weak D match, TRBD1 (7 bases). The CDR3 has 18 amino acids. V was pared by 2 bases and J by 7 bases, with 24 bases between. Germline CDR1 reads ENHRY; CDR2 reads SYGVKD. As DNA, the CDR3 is TGTGCCATCAGTGAGGGACAGGACAGCCCCGGGAGTGCGAATGAGCAGTTCTTC. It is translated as CAISEGQDSPGSANEQFF.

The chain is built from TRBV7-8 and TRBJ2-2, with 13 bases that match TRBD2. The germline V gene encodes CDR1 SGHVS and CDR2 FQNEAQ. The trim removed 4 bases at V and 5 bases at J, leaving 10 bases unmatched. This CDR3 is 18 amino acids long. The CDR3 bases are TGTGCCAGCAGCTCCACCGGACTAGCGGGGGTTAGGACCGGGGAGCTGTTTTTT. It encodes CASSSTGLAGVRTGELFF. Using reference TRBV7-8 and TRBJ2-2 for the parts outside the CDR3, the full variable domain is GAGVSQSPRYKVAKRGQDVALRCDPISGHVSLFWYQQALGQGPEFLTYFQNEAQLDKSGLPSDRFFAERPEGSVSTLKIQRTQQEDSAVYLCASSSTGLAGVRTGELFFGEGSRLTVL.

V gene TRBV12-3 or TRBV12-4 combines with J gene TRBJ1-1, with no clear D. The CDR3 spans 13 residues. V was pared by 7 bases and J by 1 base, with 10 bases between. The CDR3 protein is CASTPLPNTEAFF. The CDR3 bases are TGTGCCAGCACCCCACTCCCGAACACTGAAGCTTTCTTT.

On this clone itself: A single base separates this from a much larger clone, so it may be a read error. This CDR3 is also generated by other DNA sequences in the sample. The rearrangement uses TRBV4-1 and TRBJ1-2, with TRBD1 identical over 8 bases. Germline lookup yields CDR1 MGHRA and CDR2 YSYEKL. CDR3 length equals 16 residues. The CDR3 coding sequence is TGCGCCAGCAGCCCGATAACGGGACAGGTTTCCTATGGTTACACCTTC. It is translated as CASSPITGQVSYGYTF.

CDR3 coding DNA: TGTGCCACCCCACGGGGGGCCCCTAACAATGAGCAGTTCTTC. Residues: CATPRGAPNNEQFF. This rearrangement joins TRBV19 to TRBJ2-1; perhaps TRBD2 as D (7 bases). This CDR3 spans 14 amino acids. V was cut by 10 bases and J by 5 bases, with 18 bases left in between. Germline V lookup: CDR1 LNHDA, CDR2 SQIVND (reference sequence).

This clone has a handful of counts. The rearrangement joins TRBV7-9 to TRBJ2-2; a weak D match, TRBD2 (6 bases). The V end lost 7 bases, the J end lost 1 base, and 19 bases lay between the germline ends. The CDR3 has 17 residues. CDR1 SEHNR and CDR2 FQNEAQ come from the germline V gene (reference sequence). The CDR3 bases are TGTGCCAGCATTCCTAGGGTGCAGGGAGGGAACACCGGGGAGCTGTTTTTT. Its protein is CASIPRVQGGNTGELFF. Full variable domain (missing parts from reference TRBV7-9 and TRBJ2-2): DTGVSQNPRHKITKRGQNVTFRCDPISEHNRLYWYRQTLGQGPEFLTYFQNEAQLEKSRLLSDRFSAERPKGSFSTLEIQRTEQGDSAMYLCASIPRVQGGNTGELFFGEGSRLTVL.

The CDR3 DNA sequence: TGTGCCAGCAGCTTAGTCTGGAGCGGCTATGGCTACACCTTC. The encoded protein is CASSLVWSGYGYTF. This chain uses TRBV5-6 with TRBJ1-2; D ambiguous. Germline assignment: CDR1 SGHDT and CDR2 YYEEEE. The CDR3 consists of 14 residues. V gave up 2 bases and J gave up 4 bases, with 12 bases separating them.

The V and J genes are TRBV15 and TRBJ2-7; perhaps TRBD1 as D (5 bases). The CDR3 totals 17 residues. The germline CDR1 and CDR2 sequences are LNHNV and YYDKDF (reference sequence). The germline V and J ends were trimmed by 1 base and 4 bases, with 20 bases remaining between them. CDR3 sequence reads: CATSRGGEAGISYEQYF. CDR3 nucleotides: TGTGCCACCAGCAGAGGGGGCGAGGCAGGGATTTCTTACGAGCAGTACTTC.

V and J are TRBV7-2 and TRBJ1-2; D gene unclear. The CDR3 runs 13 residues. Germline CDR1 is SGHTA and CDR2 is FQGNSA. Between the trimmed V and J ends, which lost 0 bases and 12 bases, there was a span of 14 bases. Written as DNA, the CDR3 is TGTGCCAGCAGCTTAGCGACACTTCGGCATCACACCTTC. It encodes CASSLATLRHHTF. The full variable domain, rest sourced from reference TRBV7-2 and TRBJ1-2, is GAGVSQSPSNKVTEKGKDVELRCDPISGHTALYWYRQSLGQGLEFLIYFQGNSAPDKSGLPSDRFSAERTGGSVSTLTIQRTQQEDSAVYLCASSLATLRHHTFGSGTRLTVV.